These T cell receptor beta chains were read from a single sample in a study of T-cell memory formation after mild COVID-19. TCRdb processed the 5' RACE reads anew with MiXCR; each CDR3 protein has one entry. The sample includes 350,000 to 450,000 distinct CDR3 sequences, approximately 15% of them seen just once. The sequencing input was PBMCs or a T cell subset sorted from them (not recorded which). Source of these receptors: a man aged 18 to 30 who had mild COVID-19 (a few samples of this study predate the infection). Cell type and time point are not known. CDR3s include the opening cysteine and the closing phenylalanine or tryptophan. The D gene is left open where the match is weak. Clone size is given for some rows only: seen once, a few or many times, or a class if the clone is expanded.

>TRBJ1-5|NA|TRBV27|NA
TGTGCCAGCAGTTTCCAACCGGGTCAGCCCCAGCATTTT
CASSFQPGQPQHF
>TRBJ1-5|NA|TRBV4-1|NA
TGCGCCAGCAGCCAAGTTCACCCACAGGGCTCATCGTGGCAGCCCCAGCATTTT
CASSQVHPQGSSWQPQHF
>TRBJ2-3|many|TRBV11-2|NA
TGTGCCAGCAGCTTAGGTTGGGGGGCAGATACGCAGTATTTT
CASSLGWGADTQYF
>TRBJ2-3|few|TRBV2|NA
TGTGCCAGCAGACAGGGCCGTGAAGATACGCAGTATTTT
CASRQGREDTQYF
>TRBJ1-1|NA|TRBV5-1|NA
TGCGCCAGCAGCTTGGTCAGGGTGGGGGCCACTGAAGCTTTCTTT
CASSLVRVGATEAFF
>TRBJ1-3|few|TRBV12-3/TRBV12-4|NA
TGTGCCAGCAGTTTCGTTCGGTTCGGAAACACCATATATTTT
CASSFVRFGNTIYF
>TRBJ2-5|NA|TRBV6-2/TRBV6-3|NA
TGTGCCAGCAGTTACCCGGGACATACTCGTTTGACCCAGTACTTC
CASSYPGHTRLTQYF
>TRBJ2-4|few|TRBV20-1|TRBD2
TGCAGTGCTAGCTTCGGCGGGGGTGGATCGAACATTCAGTACTTC
CSASFGGGGSNIQYF
>TRBJ2-3|few|TRBV6-5|TRBD2
TGTGCCAGCAGTTACTCGTCACCAGGGAGGGCAGATACGCAGTATTTT
CASSYSSPGRADTQYF
>TRBJ2-7|few|TRBV2|NA
TGTGCCAGCAGTGAGGGCCATTCTACCTACGAGCAGTACTTC
CASSEGHSTYEQYF
>TRBJ2-2|many|TRBV27|NA
TGTGCCAGCAGTTTCACGGTCGCATTCGGGGAGCTGTTTTTT
CASSFTVAFGELFF
>TRBJ1-3|few|TRBV12-3/TRBV12-4|NA
TGTGCCAGCAGACCTTTTACAGCCTCTGGAAACACCATATATTTT
CASRPFTASGNTIYF
>TRBJ2-7|NA|TRBV9|NA
TGTGCCAGCAGCGTAGTGGGCGAGTCCTACGAGCAGTACTTC
CASSVVGESYEQYF
>TRBJ2-4|NA|TRBV7-9|NA
TGTGCCAGCAGCCTGGGGCCTAAAAACATTCAGTACTTC
CASSLGPKNIQYF
>TRBJ1-1|NA|TRBV4-1|TRBD1
TGCGCCAGCAGCCCCTTGGGGACAGGGGCTAGAGAAGCTTTCTTT
CASSPLGTGAREAFF
>TRBJ2-3|few|TRBV7-2|TRBD2
TGTGCCAGCAGCTTAGAGATTAGCGGGGGCGATACGCAGTATTTT
CASSLEISGGDTQYF
>TRBJ2-3|NA|TRBV2|NA
TGTGCCAGCAGTGACACGGGGGCGGTAAATACGCAGTATTTT
CASSDTGAVNTQYF
>TRBJ2-3|many|TRBV4-2|NA
TGTGCCAGCAGCCAAGATTTCGGGGAAGCAGATACGCAGTATTTT
CASSQDFGEADTQYF
>TRBJ1-2|few|TRBV12-3/TRBV12-4|TRBD1
TGTGCCAGCAGTCCGACGCGACGACAGGGCCCCTATGGCTACACCTTC
CASSPTRRQGPYGYTF
>TRBJ1-1|NA|TRBV20-1|NA
TGCAGTGCTAGGCGCGCCGCGGCGGGCAGGAACACTGAAGCTTTCTTT
CSARRAAAGRNTEAFF
>TRBJ1-3|NA|TRBV5-1|NA
TGCGCCAGCAGCTCAGCCCCCAGGGCTGGAAACACCATATATTTT
CASSSAPRAGNTIYF
>TRBJ2-5|NA|TRBV6-6|NA
TGTGCCAGCACCCCTGAGTTAGGGGCGGGGGAGACCCAGTACTTC
CASTPELGAGETQYF
>TRBJ2-2|many|TRBV24-1|NA
NA
CATPGGFRPGSCFF
>TRBJ1-1|few|TRBV7-2|NA
TGTGCCAGCAGGAATGGCGCGTTATTGAACACTGAAGCTTTCTTT
CASRNGALLNTEAFF
>TRBJ1-5|few|TRBV18|NA
TGTGCCAGCTCACCTGGGGCAGGGCGGGGGAATCAGCCCCAGCATTTT
CASSPGAGRGNQPQHF
>TRBJ2-5|few|TRBV7-2|TRBD2
TGTGCCAGCAGCCCGCTAGCGGGCGGCAGGGAGACCCAGTACTTC
CASSPLAGGRETQYF
>TRBJ2-1|many|TRBV6-2/TRBV6-3|NA
TGTGCCAGCAGTTACACCAATGAGCAGTTCTTC
CASSYTNEQFF